The present T cell receptor (beta chain) was sequenced within a study of OX40 agonist ivuxolimab in advanced cancers. The study in broad terms: The costimulatory receptor OX40 (CD134) was targeted by ivuxolimab, a fully human IgG2 agonistic monoclonal antibody. The point of sequencing TCRbeta in the periphery was to test whether ivuxolimab changed TCR sequence diversity and drove clonal T-cell expansion. Three dose-escalation patients achieved partial responses, one with hepatocellular carcinoma and two with cutaneous melanoma. Intravenous ivuxolimab was administered to patients every 2 weeks at six dose levels: 0.01, 0.1, 0.3, 1.5, 3 and 10 mg/kg. The monotherapy dose-escalation portion (N of about 57 patients) of the phase I ivuxolimab trial is reported in the paper. In the dose-escalation cohort, 75% to 90% of patients were male, and the mean age was 60 years with a range of roughly 20 to 85. Patients were allowed to have had prior anti-PD-1, anti-PD-L1 or anti-CTLA-4 therapy, and 30% to 40% of the dose-escalation patients had been treated with checkpoint inhibitors. Among the approximately 50 dose-escalation patients, around 20 had hepatocellular carcinoma, around 15 melanoma, 9 renal cell carcinoma and 9 head and neck cancer.

Genomic DNA was extracted from sorted cells for sequencing of the TCRbeta CDR3 region. The immunoSEQ Assay was used to sequence the TCRbeta CDR3 regions. Sourced from immuneACCESS, this table was stored by TCRdb with only in-frame sequences that have V and J called. A share of the clones is absent; for the studies checked, an unresolved V gene accounts for under half, and the remainder has no known explanation. The sample includes tens of thousands of clones, with around 90% observed a single time. In total, the top ten clones hold approximately 59% of the sample. The trial excluded patients who had a history of autoimmune disease or who were on systemic immunosuppression. In every dose cohort, peripheral blood was drawn for TCR sequencing at baseline, cycle 4 day 1, and cycle 7 day 1. Samples came from an open-label, multicenter, first-in-human phase I dose-escalation trial of ivuxolimab. Adults with locally advanced or metastatic melanoma, renal cell, hepatocellular, or head and neck squamous cell carcinoma were enrolled in the trial. Before TCR sequencing, CD4+ and CD8+ T cells were separately sorted from peripheral blood.

This clone has only a few counts. No cognate antigen has been identified for it. Nothing much larger sits one base from this clone, and base qualities are not available. Trimming at the junction amounts to 3 bases on V and 4 bases on J, and the germline ends lie 4 bases apart. According to the germline V gene, CDR1 reads KGHSH and CDR2 reads LQKENI. Counted from cysteine to phenylalanine, this CDR3 has 13 amino acids. Just CDR3 DNA is preserved here, 39 bases in frame from base 1. On the study overall, not on this receptor specifically: The antigen specificity of the peripheral T cells that underwent clonal expansion was not determined. After ivuxolimab, more expanded clones were found on average in CD8+ T cells than in CD4+ T cells. At doses from 0.1 to 3.0 mg/kg, clonal expansion was seen in both CD4+ and CD8+ blood T cells between baseline and week 6. In partial responders in the 0.1-3.0 mg/kg groups, normalized peripheral clonal expansion was found to be among the lowest, especially among CD8+ T cells. Low levels of normalized T-cell clonal expansion were also seen in some nonresponding patients.

Here the sequenced sample was CD4+ or CD8+ T cells sorted from blood, taken in a trial of the OX40 agonist ivuxolimab. The chain employs TRBV18 and TRBJ1-6; no D gene is confidently identified. The clonotype comes from an adult with an advanced solid tumor such as melanoma, head and neck, liver or kidney cancer. The sequenced DNA: TGTGCCAGCTCACCGGCATATAATTCACCCCTCCACTTT. Translated, this is CASSPAYNSPLHF.